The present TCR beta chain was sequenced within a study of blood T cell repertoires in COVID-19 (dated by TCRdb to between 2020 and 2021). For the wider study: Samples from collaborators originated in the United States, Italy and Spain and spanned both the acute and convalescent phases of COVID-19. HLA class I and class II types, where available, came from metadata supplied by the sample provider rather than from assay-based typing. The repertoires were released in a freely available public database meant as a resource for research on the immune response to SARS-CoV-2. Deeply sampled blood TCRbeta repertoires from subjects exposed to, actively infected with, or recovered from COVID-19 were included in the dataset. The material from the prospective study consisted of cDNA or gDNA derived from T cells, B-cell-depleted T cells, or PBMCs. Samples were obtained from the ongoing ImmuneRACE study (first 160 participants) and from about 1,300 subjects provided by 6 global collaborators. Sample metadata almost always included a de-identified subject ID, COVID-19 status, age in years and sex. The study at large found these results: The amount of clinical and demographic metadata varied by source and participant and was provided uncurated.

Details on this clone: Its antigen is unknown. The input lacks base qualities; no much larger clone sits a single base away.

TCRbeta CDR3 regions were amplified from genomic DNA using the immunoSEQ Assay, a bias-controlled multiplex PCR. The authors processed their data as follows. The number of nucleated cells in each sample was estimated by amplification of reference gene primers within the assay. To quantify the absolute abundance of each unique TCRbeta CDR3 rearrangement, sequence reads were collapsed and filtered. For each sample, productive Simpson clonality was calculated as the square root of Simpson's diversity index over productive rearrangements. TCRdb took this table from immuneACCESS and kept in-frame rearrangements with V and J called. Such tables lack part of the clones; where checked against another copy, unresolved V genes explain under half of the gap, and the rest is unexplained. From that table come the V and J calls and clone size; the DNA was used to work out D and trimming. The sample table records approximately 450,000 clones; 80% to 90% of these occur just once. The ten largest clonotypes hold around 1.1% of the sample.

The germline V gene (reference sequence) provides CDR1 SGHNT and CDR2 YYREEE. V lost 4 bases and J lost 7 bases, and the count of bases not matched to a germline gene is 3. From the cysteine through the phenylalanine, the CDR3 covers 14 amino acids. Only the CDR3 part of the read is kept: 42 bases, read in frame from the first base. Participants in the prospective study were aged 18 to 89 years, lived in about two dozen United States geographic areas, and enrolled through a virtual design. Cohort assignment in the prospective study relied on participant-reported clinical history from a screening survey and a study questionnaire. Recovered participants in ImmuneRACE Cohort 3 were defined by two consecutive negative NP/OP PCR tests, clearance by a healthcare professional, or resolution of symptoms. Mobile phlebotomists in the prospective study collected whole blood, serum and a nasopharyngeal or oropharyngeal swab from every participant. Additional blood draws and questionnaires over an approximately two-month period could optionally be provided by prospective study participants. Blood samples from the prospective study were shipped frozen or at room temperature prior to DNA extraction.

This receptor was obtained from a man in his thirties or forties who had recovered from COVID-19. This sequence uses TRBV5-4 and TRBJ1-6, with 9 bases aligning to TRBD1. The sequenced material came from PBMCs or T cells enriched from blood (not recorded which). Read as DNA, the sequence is TGTGCCAGCAGCCGACAGGGGGGAAATTCACCCCTCCACTTT. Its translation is CASSRQGGNSPLHF.